This TCR beta chain was captured by sequencing in a study of OX40 agonist ivuxolimab in advanced cancers. Across the study: Patients were infused with ivuxolimab every 2 weeks at 0.01 to 10 mg/kg. Participants could have had prior anti-PD-1, anti-PD-L1 or anti-CTLA-4 therapy, and 40% had some.

The assay was immunoSEQ multiplex PCR, and TCRdb's table has in-frame clones only and misses some. The data hold about 40,000 clones, with about 91% observed a single time. As concerns this clone: What it binds is not known.

Study-wide points: Compared with CD4+, CD8+ T cells on average had more expanded clones.

Per germline, CDR1 SGHVS and CDR2 FNYEAQ. This CDR3 is 15 amino acids long. The germline V and J ends were trimmed by 1 base and 0 bases, with 8 bases remaining between them. This receptor was taken from an adult with an advanced solid tumor such as melanoma, head and neck, liver or kidney cancer. The V and J genes are TRBV7-6 and TRBJ2-3; no reliable D call. The input for sequencing was CD4+ or CD8+ T cells sorted from blood, taken in a trial of the OX40 agonist ivuxolimab. Written as DNA, the CDR3 is TGTGCCAGCAGCTTAGGGATAAGTAGCACAGATACGCAGTATTTT. Its protein product is CASSLGISSTDTQYF.